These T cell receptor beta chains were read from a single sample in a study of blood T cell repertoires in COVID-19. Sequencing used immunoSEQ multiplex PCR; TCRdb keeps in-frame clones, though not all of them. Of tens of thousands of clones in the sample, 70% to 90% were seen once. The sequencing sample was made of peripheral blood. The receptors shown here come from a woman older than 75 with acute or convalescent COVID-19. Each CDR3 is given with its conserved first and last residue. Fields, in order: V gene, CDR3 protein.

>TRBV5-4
CASSPGQRNTGELFF
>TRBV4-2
CASSQEMTASGNTIYF
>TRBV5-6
CASSASGGDTQYF
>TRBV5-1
CASSSRAGGYDEQFF
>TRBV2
CASSQQGGGHNEQFF
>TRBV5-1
CASSLTGGREQYF
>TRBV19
CASSIAAGSSNRAEAFF
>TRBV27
CASRLQGLNTGELFF
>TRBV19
CASSIPPRYRGTGELFF
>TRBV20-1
CSASSGTNYGYTF
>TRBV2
CASSRTGGNEQFF
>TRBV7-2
CASSSLQGLYGYTF
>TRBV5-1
CASSLVKGTSGELFF
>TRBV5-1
CASSFGQGNYGYTF
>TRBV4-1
CASSATSGGANIQYF
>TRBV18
CASSPESGGNEQYF
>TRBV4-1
CASSPHSGGSSYNEQFF
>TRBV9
CASSALNYGYTF
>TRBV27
CASSLRQGYEKLFF
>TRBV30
CAWAGTAPYEQYF
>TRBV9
CASSKLAGWDEQFF
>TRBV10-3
CAISGTTGEQGYNEQFF
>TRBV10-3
CAIRDRRNEQFF
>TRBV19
CASSISGGQAYGYTF
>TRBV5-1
CASSLGLAGRNEQFF
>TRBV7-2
CASSFDGNSPLHF
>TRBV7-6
CASSSFAGGFLGNTIYF
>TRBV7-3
CASSFQRDTQYF
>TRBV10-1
CASSDPANTGELFF